The present TCR beta chain was sequenced within a study of response to subunit inactivated influenza vaccine. TCRdb reprocessed the RT-PCR reads via MiXCR and lists one record per CDR3 protein. Of more than 450,000 distinct CDR3 sequences listed, 12% were seen once; the top ten hold about a tenth. The V gene's germline CDR1 is SGHDT and CDR2 YYEEEE. Trimming removed 0 bases from V and 3 bases from J; junction bases left unmatched: 3. The CDR3 runs to 15 residues. V is TRBV5-6 and J is TRBJ2-7; TRBD2 matches 10 bases. The sample was PBMCs from blood, taken on the day of vaccination. The TCR comes from a man in his fifties who received an inactivated influenza vaccine. The CDR3 spells CASSLDLAGVYEQYF. Here the CDR3 DNA reads TGTGCCAGCAGCTTGGATCTAGCGGGAGTCTACGAGCAGTACTTC. Combining the CDR3 with reference TRBV5-6 and TRBJ2-7 gives the whole variable domain DAGVTQSPTHLIKTRGQQVTLRCSPKSGHDTVSWYQQALGQGPQFIFQYYEEEERQRGNFPDRFSGHQFPNYSSELNVNALLLGDSALYLCASSLDLAGVYEQYFGPGTRLTVT.